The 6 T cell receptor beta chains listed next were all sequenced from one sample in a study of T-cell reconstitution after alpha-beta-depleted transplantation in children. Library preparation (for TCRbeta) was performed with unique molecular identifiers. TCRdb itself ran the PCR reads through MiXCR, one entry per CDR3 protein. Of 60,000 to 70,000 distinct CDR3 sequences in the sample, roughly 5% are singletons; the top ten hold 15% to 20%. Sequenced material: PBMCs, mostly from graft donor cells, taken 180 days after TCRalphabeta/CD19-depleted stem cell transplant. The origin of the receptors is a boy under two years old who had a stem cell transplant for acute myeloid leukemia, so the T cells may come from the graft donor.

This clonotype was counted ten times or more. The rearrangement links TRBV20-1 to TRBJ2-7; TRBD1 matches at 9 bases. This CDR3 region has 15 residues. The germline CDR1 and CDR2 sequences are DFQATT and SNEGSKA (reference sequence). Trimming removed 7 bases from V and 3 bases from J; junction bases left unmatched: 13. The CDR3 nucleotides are TGCAGTGGGGGACAGGGTCGCCCCAACCTCTACGAGCAGTACGTC. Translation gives CSGGQGRPNLYEQYV.

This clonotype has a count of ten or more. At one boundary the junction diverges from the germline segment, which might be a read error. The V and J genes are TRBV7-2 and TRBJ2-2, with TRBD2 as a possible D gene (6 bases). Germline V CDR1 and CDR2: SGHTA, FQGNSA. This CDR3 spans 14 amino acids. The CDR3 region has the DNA TGTGCCAGCACCTTAGTAGGGAGGACCGGGGAGCTGTTTTTT. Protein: CASTLVGRTGELFF.

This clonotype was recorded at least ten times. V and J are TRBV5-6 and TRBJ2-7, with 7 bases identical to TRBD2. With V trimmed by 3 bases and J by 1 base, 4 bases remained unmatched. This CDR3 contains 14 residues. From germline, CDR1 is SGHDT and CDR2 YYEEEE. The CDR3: CASSSTGGSYEQYF. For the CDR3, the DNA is TGTGCCAGCAGCTCCACGGGGGGTTCCTACGAGCAGTACTTC.

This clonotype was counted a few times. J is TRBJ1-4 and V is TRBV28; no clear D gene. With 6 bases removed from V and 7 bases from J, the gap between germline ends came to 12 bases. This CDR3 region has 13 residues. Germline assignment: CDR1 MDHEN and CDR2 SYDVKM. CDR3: CASSGEGGEKLFF. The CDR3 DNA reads TGTGCCAGCAGCGGGGAAGGTGGTGAAAAACTGTTTTTT.

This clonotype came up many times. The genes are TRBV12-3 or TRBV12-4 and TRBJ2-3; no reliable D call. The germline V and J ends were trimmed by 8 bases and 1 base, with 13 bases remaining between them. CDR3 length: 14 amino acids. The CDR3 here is CASRVSAGTDTQYF. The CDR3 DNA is TGTGCCAGCCGAGTTTCGGCCGGCACAGATACGCAGTATTTT.

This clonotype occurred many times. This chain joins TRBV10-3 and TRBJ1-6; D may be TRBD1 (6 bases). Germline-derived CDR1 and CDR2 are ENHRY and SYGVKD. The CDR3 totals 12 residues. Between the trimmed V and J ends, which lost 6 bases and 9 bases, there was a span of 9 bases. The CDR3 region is CAIRGGTSPLHF. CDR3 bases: TGTGCCATCAGAGGGGGAACTTCACCCCTCCACTTT.